This entry is about one T cell receptor beta chain. The target antigen is unknown. This entry is derived from a study of post-analysis software for immune sequencing data. Study at large: Both relapsing-remitting and secondary progressive multiple sclerosis featured among the disease courses, as did progressive-relapsing multiple sclerosis.

The V gene end was trimmed by 4 bases and the J gene end by 3 bases; junction bases not matched to a gene: 12. The CDR3 is 16 residues long. Germline CDR1 and CDR2: DFQATT and SNEGSKA (reference sequence). Study findings and constraints: Batch-mates among the samples co-clustered strongly by F measure. A significant reduction in normalized Chao1 diversity was observed in multiple sclerosis patients versus controls. With TRBV5-6, TRBV5-1 and TRBV20-1 included, several TRBV segments were more frequent in patients than in controls.

Libraries were made from TCR beta cDNA, and they carried unique molecular identifiers. The authors obtained 400,000 to 600,000 cDNA molecules from around 0.96 to 9.9 million T cells. TCRdb recomputed calls from the PCR reads with MiXCR, one row per CDR3 protein. Of approximately 360,000 distinct CDR3 sequences listed, 30% to 45% are singletons. The sequenced sample was blood. The origin of this receptor is a girl under 18 with multiple sclerosis. The V gene is TRBV20-1, the J gene TRBJ2-1, with 7 nucleotides matching TRBD2. The CDR3 region is CSATPPGRGIYNEQFF. CDR3 coding DNA: TGCAGTGCTACTCCCCCGGGGCGGGGGATCTACAATGAGCAGTTCTTC.